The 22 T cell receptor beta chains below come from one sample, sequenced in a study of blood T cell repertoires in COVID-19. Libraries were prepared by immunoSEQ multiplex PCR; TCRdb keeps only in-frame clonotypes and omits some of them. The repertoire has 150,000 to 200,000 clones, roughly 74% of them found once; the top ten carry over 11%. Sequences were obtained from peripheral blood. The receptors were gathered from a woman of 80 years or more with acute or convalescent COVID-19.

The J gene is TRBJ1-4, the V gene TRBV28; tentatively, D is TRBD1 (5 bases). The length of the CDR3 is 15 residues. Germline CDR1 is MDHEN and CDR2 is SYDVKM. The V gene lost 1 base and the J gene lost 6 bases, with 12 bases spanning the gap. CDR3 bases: TGTGCCAGCAGTTTATCACAGGCAGGGTATGAAAAACTGTTTTTT. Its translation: CASSLSQAGYEKLFF.

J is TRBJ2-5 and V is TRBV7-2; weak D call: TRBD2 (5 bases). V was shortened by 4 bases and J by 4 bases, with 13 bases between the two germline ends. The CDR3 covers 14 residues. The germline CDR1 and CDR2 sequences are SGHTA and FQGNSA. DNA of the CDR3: TGTGCCAGCAGCTCCCGCGGCGGACTAGAGACCCAGTACTTC. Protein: CASSSRGGLETQYF.

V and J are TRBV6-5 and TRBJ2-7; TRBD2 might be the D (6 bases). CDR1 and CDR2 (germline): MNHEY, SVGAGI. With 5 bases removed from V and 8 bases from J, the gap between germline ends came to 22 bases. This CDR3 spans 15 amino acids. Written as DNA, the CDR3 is TGTGCCAGCAGTAATGTAGCGGCCATGGGTAAACAGCAGTACTTC. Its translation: CASSNVAAMGKQQYF.

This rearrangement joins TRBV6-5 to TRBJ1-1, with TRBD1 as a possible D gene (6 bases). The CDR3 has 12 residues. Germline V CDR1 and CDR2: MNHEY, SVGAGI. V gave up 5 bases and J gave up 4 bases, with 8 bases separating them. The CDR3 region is CASSRRGTEAFF. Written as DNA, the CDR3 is TGTGCCAGCAGTCGCAGGGGCACTGAAGCTTTCTTT.

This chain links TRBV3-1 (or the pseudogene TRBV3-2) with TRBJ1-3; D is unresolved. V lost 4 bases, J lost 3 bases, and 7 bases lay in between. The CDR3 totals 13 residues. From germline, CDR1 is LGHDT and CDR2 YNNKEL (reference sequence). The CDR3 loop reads CASSPGGGNTIYF. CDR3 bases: TGTGCCAGCAGCCCAGGTGGTGGAAACACCATATATTTT.

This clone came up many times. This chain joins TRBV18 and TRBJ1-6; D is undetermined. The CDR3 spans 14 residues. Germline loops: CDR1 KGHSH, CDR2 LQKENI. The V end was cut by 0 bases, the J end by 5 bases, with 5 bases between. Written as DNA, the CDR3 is TGTGCCAGCTCACCACCGCTAGATAATTCACCCCTCCACTTT. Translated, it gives CASSPPLDNSPLHF.

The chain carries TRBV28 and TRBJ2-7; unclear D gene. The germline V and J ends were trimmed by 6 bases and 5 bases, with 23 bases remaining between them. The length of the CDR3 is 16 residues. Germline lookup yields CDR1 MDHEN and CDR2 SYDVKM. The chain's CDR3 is CASRIARNSPNHEQYF. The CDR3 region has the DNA TGTGCCAGCAGGATCGCCCGGAACAGTCCTAACCACGAGCAGTACTTC.

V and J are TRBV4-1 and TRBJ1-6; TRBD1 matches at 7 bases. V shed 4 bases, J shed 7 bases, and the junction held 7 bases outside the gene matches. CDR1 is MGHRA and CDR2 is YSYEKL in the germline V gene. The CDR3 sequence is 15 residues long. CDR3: CASSRVGTDNSPLHF. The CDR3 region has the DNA TGCGCCAGCAGCCGCGTCGGGACAGACAATTCACCCCTCCACTTT.

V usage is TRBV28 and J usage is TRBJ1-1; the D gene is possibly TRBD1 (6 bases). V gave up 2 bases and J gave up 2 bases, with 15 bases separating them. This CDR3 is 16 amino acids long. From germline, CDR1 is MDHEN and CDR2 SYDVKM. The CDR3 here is CASSLPLQGQNTEAFF. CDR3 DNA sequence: TGTGCCAGCAGTTTACCCCTGCAGGGGCAAAACACTGAAGCTTTCTTT.

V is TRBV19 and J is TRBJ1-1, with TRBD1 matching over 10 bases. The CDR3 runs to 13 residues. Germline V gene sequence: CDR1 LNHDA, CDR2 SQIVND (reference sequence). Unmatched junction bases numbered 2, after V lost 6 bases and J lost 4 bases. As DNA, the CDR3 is TGTGCCAGTAGCGGACAGGGGGGCACTGAAGCTTTCTTT. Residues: CASSGQGGTEAFF.

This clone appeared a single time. Written as DNA, the CDR3 is TGCGCCAGCAGCTACGACAGGACGCAGCCCCAGCATTTT. This codes for CASSYDRTQPQHF. V is TRBV5-1 and J is TRBJ1-5, with a possible D match to TRBD1 (6 bases). V was clipped by 3 bases and J by 7 bases, with 11 bases between them. The CDR3 is 13 amino acids. Germline values: CDR1 SGHRS, CDR2 YFSETQ.

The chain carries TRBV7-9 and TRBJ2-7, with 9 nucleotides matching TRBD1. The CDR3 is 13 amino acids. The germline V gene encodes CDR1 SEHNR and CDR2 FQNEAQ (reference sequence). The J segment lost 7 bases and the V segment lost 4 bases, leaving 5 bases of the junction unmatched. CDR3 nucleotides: TGTGCCAGCAGCTATTTGGACAGGGGAGAGCAGTACTTC. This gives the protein CASSYLDRGEQYF.

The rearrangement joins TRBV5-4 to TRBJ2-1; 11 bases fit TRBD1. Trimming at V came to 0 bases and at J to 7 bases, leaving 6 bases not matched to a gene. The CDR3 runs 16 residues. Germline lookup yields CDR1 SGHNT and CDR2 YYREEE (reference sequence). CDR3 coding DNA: TGTGCCAGCAGCTTGGGGGGGACAGGGGGACTAAATGAGCAGTTCTTC. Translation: CASSLGGTGGLNEQFF.

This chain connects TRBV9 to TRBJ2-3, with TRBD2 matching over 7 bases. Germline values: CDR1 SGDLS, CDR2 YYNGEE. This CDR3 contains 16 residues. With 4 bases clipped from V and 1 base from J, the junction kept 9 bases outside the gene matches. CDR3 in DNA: TGTGCCAGCAGCCCCTTCGGCGGGAGCGGCACAGATACGCAGTATTTT. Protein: CASSPFGGSGTDTQYF.

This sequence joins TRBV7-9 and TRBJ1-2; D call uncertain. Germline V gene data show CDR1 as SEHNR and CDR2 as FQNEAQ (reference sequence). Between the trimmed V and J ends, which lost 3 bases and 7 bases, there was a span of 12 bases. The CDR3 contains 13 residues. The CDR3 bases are TGTGCCAGCAGCTTCGAATCCGCAGGTGGCTACACCTTC. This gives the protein CASSFESAGGYTF. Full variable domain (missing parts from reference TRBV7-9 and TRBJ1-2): DTGVSQNPRHKITKRGQNVTFRCDPISEHNRLYWYRQTLGQGPEFLTYFQNEAQLEKSRLLSDRFSAERPKGSFSTLEIQRTEQGDSAMYLCASSFESAGGYTFGSGTRLTVV.

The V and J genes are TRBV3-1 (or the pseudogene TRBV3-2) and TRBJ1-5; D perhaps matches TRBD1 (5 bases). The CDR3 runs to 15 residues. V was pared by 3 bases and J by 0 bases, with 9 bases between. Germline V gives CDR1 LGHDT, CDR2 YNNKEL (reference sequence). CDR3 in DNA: TGTGCCAGCAGCCAGGGGCTCCATAGCAATCAGCCCCAGCATTTT. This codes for CASSQGLHSNQPQHF.

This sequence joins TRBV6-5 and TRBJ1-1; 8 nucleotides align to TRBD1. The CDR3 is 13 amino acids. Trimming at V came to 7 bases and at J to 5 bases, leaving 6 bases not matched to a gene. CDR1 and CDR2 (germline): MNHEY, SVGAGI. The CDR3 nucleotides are TGTGCCAGCACCGAACGACAGGGGACTGAAGCTTTCTTT. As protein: CASTERQGTEAFF.

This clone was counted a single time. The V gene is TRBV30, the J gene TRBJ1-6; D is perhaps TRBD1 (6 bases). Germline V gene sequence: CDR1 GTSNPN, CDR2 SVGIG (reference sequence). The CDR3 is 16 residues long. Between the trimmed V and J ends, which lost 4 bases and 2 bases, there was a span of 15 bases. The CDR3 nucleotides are TGTGCCTGGACTCGGGGAGGGACAACCTATAATTCACCCCTCCACTTT. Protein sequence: CAWTRGGTTYNSPLHF.

The CDR3 is CASSLVRGRTRGQPQHF. In nucleotides, the CDR3 is TGTGCCAGCAGCTTAGTTCGGGGGAGGACCCGGGGTCAGCCCCAGCATTTT. The chain has TRBV7-9 and TRBJ1-5; TRBD1 might be the D (5 bases). CDR1 is SEHNR, CDR2 FQNEAQ, per germline (reference sequence). V lost 1 base to trimming and J lost 6 bases, with 19 bases between them. This CDR3 has 17 amino acids.

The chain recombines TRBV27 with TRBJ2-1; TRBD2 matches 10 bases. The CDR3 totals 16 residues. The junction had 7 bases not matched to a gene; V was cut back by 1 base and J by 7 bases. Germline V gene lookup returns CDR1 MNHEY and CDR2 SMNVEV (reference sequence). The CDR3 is CASSLLASGGWNEQFF. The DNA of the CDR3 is TGTGCCAGCAGTTTATTGGCTAGCGGGGGTTGGAATGAGCAGTTCTTC.

The CDR3 DNA is TGTGCCAGCACTATCAGGGCAAGATTCGGCTACACCTTC. As protein: CASTIRARFGYTF. V is TRBV28 and J is TRBJ1-2, with D perhaps matching TRBD1 (5 bases). The CDR3 sequence is 13 residues long. Per the germline V gene, CDR1 is MDHEN and CDR2 is SYDVKM. V dropped 7 bases and J dropped 8 bases, with 17 bases sitting between them.

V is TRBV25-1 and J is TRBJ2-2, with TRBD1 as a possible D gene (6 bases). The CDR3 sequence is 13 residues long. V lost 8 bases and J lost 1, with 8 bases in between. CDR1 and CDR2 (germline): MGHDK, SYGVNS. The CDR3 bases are TGTGCCAGCTCGACAGGGAACACCGGGGAGCTGTTTTTT. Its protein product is CASSTGNTGELFF.